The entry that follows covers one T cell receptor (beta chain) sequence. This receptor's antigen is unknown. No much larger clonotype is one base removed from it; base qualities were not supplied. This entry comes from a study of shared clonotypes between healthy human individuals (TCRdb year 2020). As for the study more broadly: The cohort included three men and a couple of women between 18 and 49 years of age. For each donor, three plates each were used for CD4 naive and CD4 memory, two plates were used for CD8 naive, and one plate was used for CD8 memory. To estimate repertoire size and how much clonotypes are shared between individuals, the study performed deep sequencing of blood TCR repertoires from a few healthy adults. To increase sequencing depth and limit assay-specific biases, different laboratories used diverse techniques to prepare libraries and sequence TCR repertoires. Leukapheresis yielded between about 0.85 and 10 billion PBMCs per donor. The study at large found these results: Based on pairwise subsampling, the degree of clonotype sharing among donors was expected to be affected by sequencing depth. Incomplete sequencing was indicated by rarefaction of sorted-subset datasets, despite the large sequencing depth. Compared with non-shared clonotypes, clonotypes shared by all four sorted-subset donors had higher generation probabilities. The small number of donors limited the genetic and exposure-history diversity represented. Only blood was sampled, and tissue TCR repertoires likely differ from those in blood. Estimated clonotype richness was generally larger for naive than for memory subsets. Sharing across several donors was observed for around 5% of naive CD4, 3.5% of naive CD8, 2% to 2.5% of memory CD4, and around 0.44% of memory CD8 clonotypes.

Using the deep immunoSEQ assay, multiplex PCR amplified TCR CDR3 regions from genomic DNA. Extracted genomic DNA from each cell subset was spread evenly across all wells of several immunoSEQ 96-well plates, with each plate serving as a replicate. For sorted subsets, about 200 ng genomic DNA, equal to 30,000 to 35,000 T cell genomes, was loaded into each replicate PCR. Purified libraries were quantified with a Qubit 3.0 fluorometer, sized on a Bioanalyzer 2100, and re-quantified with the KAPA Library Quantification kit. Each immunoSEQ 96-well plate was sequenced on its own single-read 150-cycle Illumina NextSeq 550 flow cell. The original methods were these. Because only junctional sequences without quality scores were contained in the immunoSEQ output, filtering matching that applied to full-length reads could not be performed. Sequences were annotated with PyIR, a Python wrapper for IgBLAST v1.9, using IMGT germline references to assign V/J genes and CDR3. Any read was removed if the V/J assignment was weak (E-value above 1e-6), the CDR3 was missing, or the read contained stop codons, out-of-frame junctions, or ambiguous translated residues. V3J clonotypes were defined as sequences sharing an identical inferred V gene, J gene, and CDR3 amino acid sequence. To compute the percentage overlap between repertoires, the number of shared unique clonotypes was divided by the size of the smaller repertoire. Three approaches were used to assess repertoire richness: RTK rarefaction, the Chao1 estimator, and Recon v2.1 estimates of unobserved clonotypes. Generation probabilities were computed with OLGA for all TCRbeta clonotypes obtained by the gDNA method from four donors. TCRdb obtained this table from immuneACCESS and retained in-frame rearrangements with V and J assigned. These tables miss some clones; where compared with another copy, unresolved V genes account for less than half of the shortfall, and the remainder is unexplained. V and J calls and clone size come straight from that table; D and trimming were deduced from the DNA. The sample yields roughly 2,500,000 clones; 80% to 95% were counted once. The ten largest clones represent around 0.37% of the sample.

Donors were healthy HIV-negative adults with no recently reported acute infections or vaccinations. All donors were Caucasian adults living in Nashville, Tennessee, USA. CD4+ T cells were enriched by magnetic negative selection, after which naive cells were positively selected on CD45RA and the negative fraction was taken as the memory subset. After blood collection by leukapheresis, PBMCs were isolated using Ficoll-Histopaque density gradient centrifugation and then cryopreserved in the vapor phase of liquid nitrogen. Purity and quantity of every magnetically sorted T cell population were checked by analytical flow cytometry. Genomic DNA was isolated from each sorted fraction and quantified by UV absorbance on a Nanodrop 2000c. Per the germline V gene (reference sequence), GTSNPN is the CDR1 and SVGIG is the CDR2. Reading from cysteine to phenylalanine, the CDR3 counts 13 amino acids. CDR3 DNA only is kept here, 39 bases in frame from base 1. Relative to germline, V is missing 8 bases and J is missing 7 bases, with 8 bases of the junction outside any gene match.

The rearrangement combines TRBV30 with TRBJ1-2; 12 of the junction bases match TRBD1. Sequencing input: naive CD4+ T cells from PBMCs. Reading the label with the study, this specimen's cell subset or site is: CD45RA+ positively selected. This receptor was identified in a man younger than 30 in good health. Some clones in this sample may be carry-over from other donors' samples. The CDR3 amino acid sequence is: CAAPGQGAGGYTF. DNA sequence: TGTGCCGCACCGGGACAGGGGGCCGGTGGCTACACCTTC.